These 4 T cell receptor beta chains were all obtained from the same sample, sequenced in a study of T-cell reconstitution after alpha-beta-depleted transplantation in children. Unique molecular identifiers featured in how the TCRbeta library was prepared. From the PCR reads, TCRdb called clonotypes with MiXCR, one entry per CDR3 protein. The sample contains 170,000 or so distinct CDR3 sequences, approximately 6.8% of which appear only once. The material was PBMCs from the stem cell graft donor, obtained from the stem cell graft. All receptors derive from a human donor who donated a stem cell graft to a child with Wiskott-Aldrich syndrome.

This clonotype was seen many times. V is TRBV10-3 and J is TRBJ2-5; D not resolved. CDR1 is ENHRY and CDR2 is SYGVKD in the germline V gene. The CDR3 spans 14 residues. Trimming cost V 6 bases and J 3 bases, with 14 bases left between them. For the CDR3, the DNA is TGTGCCATCAGCGGCCTGCCCATGGAAGAGACCCAGTACTTC. Translating gives CAISGLPMEETQYF.

Many counts were recorded for this clonotype. The chain links TRBV29-1 to TRBJ2-7; TRBD2 is a possible D gene (7 bases). Germline assignment: CDR1 SQVTM and CDR2 ANQGSEA. Trimming took 4 bases from V and 7 from J, leaving 26 bases between them. CDR3 size: 16 residues. Written as DNA, the CDR3 is TGCAGCGTTGGCGGAGCGGGACATGCTGTGAGGGAGGAGCAGTACTTC. Protein product: CSVGGAGHAVREEQYF.

This clonotype has only a few counts. The genes are TRBV12-3 or TRBV12-4 and TRBJ2-6; perhaps TRBD1 as D (5 bases). V gave up 8 bases and J gave up 0 bases, with 23 bases separating them. CDR3 length equals 19 residues. CDR3 sequence reads: CASCALSKGAPSGANVLTF. CDR3 in DNA: TGTGCCAGCTGTGCCCTCTCAAAAGGGGCCCCCTCTGGGGCCAACGTCCTGACTTTC.

The chain links TRBV5-1 to TRBJ1-6; TRBD1 might be the D (6 bases). The CDR3 consists of 14 residues. The V end lost 1 base, the J end lost 10 bases, and 12 bases lay between the germline ends. CDR1 and CDR2 from the germline V gene are SGHRS and YFSETQ. The CDR3 DNA reads TGCGCCAGCAGCTTGACAGGGAGTGGGTCACCCCTCCACTTT. Its protein product is CASSLTGSGSPLHF. Full variable domain (missing parts from reference TRBV5-1 and TRBJ1-6): KAGVTQTPRYLIKTRGQQVTLSCSPISGHRSVSWYQQTPGQGLQFLFEYFSETQRNKGNFPGRFSGRQFSNSRSEMNVSTLELGDSALYLCASSLTGSGSPLHFGNGTRLTVT.